Listed here is a single TCR beta chain. The antigen is unknown. 60 Vbeta and 13 Jbeta primers were used in PCR. The assay was immunoSEQ multiplex PCR, and TCRdb's table has in-frame clones only and misses some. The sample consists of some 140,000 clones, 80% of them appearing once. This sample stems from a study of cytomegalovirus exposure and HLA in healthy donors. Overall study results and limits: Segments of the TCR beta V type were, in most cases, productive about 87% or about 30% of the time in an earlier analysis. Across all donors, roughly uniform sequencing depth was an assumption of the presence/absence analyses. V segments that were indistinguishable, TRBV6-2 and TRBV6-3 among them, were omitted from analysis.

CDR3 length equals 16 residues. Germline loops: CDR1 SGHVS, CDR2 FQNEAQ. The trim removed 3 bases at V and 3 bases at J, leaving 4 bases unmatched. The J gene is TRBJ2-2, the V gene TRBV7-8; 10 positions agree with TRBD2. The clonotype comes from a man aged 25 to 40 in good health and CMV-seronegative. Material: PBMCs. DNA for the CDR3: TGTGCCAGCAGCTTGGGGACTAGCGCGCACACCGGGGAGCTGTTTTTT. Translating gives CASSLGTSAHTGELFF. The complete variable domain, with remaining parts taken from reference TRBV7-8 and TRBJ2-2, reads GAGVSQSPRYKVAKRGQDVALRCDPISGHVSLFWYQQALGQGPEFLTYFQNEAQLDKSGLPSDRFFAERPEGSVSTLKIQRTQQEDSAVYLCASSLGTSAHTGELFFGEGSRLTVL.